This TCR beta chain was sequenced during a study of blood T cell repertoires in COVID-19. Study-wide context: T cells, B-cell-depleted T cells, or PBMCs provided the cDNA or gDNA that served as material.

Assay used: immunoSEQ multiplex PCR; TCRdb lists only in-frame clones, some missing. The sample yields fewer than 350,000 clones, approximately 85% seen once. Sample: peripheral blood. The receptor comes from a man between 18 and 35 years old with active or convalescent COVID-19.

The CDR3 bases are TGTGCCAGCAGCAGGGGTTTTTCTAATGGTTCACCCCTCCACTTT. Translating gives CASSRGFSNGSPLHF. The chain carries TRBV5-6 and TRBJ1-6; D might be TRBD1 (5 bases). Looked up from germline, CDR1 is SGHDT and CDR2 is YYEEEE. Trimming removed 4 bases at V and 9 bases at J, with 17 bases between. The length of the CDR3 is 15 residues. Full variable domain (outside the CDR3, taken from reference TRBV5-6 and TRBJ1-6): DAGVTQSPTHLIKTRGQQVTLRCSPKSGHDTVSWYQQALGQGPQFIFQYYEEEERQRGNFPDRFSGHQFPNYSSELNVNALLLGDSALYLCASSRGFSNGSPLHFGNGTRLTVT.